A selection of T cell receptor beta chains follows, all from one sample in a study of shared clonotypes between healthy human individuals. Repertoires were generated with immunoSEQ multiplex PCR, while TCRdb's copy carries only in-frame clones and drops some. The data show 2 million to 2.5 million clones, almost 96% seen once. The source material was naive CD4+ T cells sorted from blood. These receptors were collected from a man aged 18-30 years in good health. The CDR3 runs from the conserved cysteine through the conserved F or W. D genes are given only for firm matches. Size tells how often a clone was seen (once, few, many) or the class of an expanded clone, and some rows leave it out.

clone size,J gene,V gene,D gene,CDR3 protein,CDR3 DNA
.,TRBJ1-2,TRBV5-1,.,CASSLGDYGYTF,TGCGCCAGCAGCTTGGGTGACTATGGCTACACCTTC
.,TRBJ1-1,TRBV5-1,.,CASSLALRATTEAFF,TGCGCCAGCAGCTTGGCCTTGAGGGCTACGACTGAAGCTTTCTTT
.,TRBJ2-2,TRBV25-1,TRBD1,CASSAGTGNTGELFF,TGTGCCAGCAGTGCCGGGACAGGGAACACCGGGGAGCTGTTTTTT
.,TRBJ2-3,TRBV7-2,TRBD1,CASSLATGHPTDTQYF,TGTGCCAGCAGCTTAGCGACAGGGCATCCCACCGATACGCAGTATTTT
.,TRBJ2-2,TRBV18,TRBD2,CASSTGLAGTGELFF,TGTGCCAGCTCGACGGGACTAGCGGGCACCGGGGAGCTGTTTTTT
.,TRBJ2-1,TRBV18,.,CASSPIAGQYNEQFF,TGTGCCAGCTCACCGATAGCGGGACAGTACAATGAGCAGTTCTTC
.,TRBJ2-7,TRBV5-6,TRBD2,CASSLVLAGRSSYEQYF,TGTGCCAGCAGCTTGGTCCTAGCGGGTAGGAGCTCCTACGAGCAGTACTTC
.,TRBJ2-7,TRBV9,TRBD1,CASSPQPGQLSYEQYF,TGTGCCAGCAGCCCGCAACCGGGACAGCTCTCCTACGAGCAGTACTTC
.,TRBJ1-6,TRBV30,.,CAWSVGGYNSPLHF,TGTGCCTGGAGCGTCGGGGGCTATAATTCACCCCTCCACTTT
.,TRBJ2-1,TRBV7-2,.,CASSLGDPTLGEQFF,TGTGCCAGCAGCCTAGGGGACCCAACACTGGGTGAGCAGTTCTTC
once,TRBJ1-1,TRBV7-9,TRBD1,CASSYPGTENTEAFF,TGTGCCAGCAGCTACCCCGGGACAGAGAACACTGAAGCTTTCTTT
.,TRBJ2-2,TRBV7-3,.,CASSLSGSTGELFF,TGTGCCAGCAGCTTGTCCGGGAGCACCGGGGAGCTGTTTTTT
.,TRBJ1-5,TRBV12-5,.,CASGLVLAGLGNQPQHF,TGTGCTAGTGGTTTGGTACTTGCAGGGTTAGGCAATCAGCCCCAGCATTTT
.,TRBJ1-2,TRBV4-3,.,CASSQEGRGGYTF,TGCGCCAGCAGCCAAGAGGGCAGGGGTGGCTACACCTTC
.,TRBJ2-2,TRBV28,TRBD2,CASSTRTSGGARELFF,TGTGCCAGCAGTACGCGGACTAGCGGGGGGGCCCGAGAGCTGTTTTTT
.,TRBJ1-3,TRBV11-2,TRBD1,CASSLVGDRLGAGNTIYF,TGTGCCAGCAGCTTAGTCGGGGACAGGCTGGGCGCTGGAAACACCATATATTTT
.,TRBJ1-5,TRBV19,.,CASSNDRDAQPQHF,TGTGCCAGTAGTAACGACCGGGACGCTCAGCCCCAGCATTTT
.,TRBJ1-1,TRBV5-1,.,CASSLGSIIGVGTEAFF,TGCGCCAGCAGCTTGGGGTCGATAATCGGAGTGGGCACTGAAGCTTTCTTT
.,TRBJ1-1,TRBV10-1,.,CASSETGGITEAFF,TGCGCCAGCAGCGAGACGGGGGGCATCACTGAAGCTTTCTTT
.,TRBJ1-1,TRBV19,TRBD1,CARRDRGKNTEAFF,TGTGCCAGGAGGGACAGGGGCAAGAACACTGAAGCTTTCTTT
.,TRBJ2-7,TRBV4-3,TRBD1,CASSQARQGEQYF,TGCGCCAGCAGCCAAGCACGACAGGGCGAGCAGTACTTC
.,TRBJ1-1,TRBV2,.,CASSEEGLGAFF,TGTGCCAGCAGTGAGGAGGGGTTGGGGGCTTTCTTT
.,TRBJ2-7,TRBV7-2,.,CASSLATSLYEQYF,TGTGCCAGCAGCTTAGCGACTAGTTTGTACGAGCAGTACTTC
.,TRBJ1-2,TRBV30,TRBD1,CAWSVSGGYYGYTF,TGTGCCTGGAGTGTGTCAGGGGGGTACTATGGCTACACCTTC
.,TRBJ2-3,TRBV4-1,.,CASSQDWGASTDTQYF,TGCGCCAGCAGCCAAGATTGGGGGGCCTCCACAGATACGCAGTATTTT
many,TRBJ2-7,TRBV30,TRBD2,CAWSRTSDWSSYEQYF,TGTGCCTGGAGTCGGACTAGCGACTGGAGCTCCTACGAGCAGTACTTC
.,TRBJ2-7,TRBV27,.,CASKFEGSTYEQYF,TGTGCCAGCAAATTCGAGGGCTCCACCTACGAGCAGTACTTC
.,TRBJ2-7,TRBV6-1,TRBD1,CASSEAAGGAYEQYF,TGTGCCAGCAGTGAAGCGGCAGGGGGAGCTTACGAGCAGTACTTC
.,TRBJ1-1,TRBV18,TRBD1,CASSPLGQGATEAFF,TGTGCCAGCTCACCATTAGGGCAGGGGGCCACTGAAGCTTTCTTT
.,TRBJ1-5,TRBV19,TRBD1,CASSLDRGLNQPQHF,TGTGCCAGTAGCTTAGACAGGGGGCTGAATCAGCCCCAGCATTTT
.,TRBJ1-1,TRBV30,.,CAWSFPPRREAFF,TGTGCCTGGAGCTTTCCCCCAAGGAGGGAAGCTTTCTTT
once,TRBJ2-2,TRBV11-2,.,CASSATDRNTGELFF,TGTGCCAGCAGCGCCACGGATCGGAACACCGGGGAGCTGTTTTTT
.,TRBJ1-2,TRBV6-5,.,CASSYEPINYGYTF,TGTGCCAGCAGTTACGAGCCCATAAACTATGGCTACACCTTC
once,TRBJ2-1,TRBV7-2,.,CASTRQMGGDNEQFF,TGTGCCAGCACCCGCCAGATGGGAGGAGACAATGAGCAGTTCTTC
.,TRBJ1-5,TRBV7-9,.,CASSLVRGDAGNQPQHF,TGTGCCAGCAGCTTAGTAAGAGGGGACGCGGGCAATCAGCCCCAGCATTTT
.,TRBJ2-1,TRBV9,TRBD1,CASSPRTGSSYNEQFF,TGTGCCAGCAGCCCCAGGACAGGGAGCTCCTACAATGAGCAGTTCTTC
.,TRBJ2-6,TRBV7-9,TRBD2,CASSPGLAGISGANVLTF,TGTGCCAGCAGCCCCGGACTAGCGGGTATCTCTGGGGCCAACGTCCTGACTTTC
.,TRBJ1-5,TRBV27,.,CASSFGVSQPQHF,TGTGCCAGCAGTTTTGGGGTAAGTCAGCCCCAGCATTTT
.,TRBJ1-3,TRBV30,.,CAWNTGSGNTIYF,TGTGCCTGGAATACGGGTTCTGGAAACACCATATATTTT
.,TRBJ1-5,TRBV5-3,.,CARSLLGTVNQPQHF,TGTGCCAGAAGCTTGTTGGGGACGGTTAATCAGCCCCAGCATTTT
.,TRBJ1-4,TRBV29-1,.,CSVRERGLNEKLFF,TGCAGCGTTCGGGAACGGGGCCTTAATGAAAAACTGTTTTTT
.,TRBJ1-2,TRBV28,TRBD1,CASSEGQDSLYGYTF,TGTGCCAGCAGTGAAGGACAGGACAGCCTCTATGGCTACACCTTC
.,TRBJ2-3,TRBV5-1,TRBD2,CASRAGVKRADTQYF,TGCGCCAGCAGAGCGGGAGTAAAGCGGGCAGATACGCAGTATTTT
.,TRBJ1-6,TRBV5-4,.,CASSLEGSSYNSPLHF,TGTGCCAGCAGCTTGGAAGGGAGCTCCTATAATTCACCCCTCCACTTT
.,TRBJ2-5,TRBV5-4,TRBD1,CASSLQGTETQYF,TGTGCCAGCAGCTTACAGGGGACGGAGACCCAGTACTTC
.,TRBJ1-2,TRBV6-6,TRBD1,CASSETGYYGYTF,TGTGCCAGCAGTGAGACAGGGTACTATGGCTACACCTTC
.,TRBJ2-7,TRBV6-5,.,CASSKGPKYEQYF,TGTGCCAGCAGTAAGGGACCGAAATACGAGCAGTACTTC
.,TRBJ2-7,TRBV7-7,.,CASSLLQGYEQYF,TGTGCTAGCAGCTTATTACAGGGCTACGAGCAGTACTTC
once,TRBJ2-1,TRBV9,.,CASSVNWWDEQFF,TGTGCCAGCAGCGTAAATTGGTGGGATGAGCAGTTCTTC